This T cell receptor beta chain was sequenced for a study of cytomegalovirus exposure and HLA in healthy donors. Study-wide results and caveats: A later analysis associated 15,000 to 20,000 TCR beta sequences with HLA alleles at a 0.05 false discovery rate.

Note on this clone: The antigen remains undetermined.

60 Vbeta and 13 Jbeta primers were used in PCR. Profiling relied on immunoSEQ multiplex PCR, and the TCRdb table lists in-frame clones only, not all of them. The table includes about 130,000 clones, over 80% detected once. In germline, CDR1 is SGDLS, CDR2 YYNGEE. The CDR3 has 16 residues. V was pared by 4 bases and J by 5 bases, with 18 bases between. Although they were nominally healthy when sampled, donors likely had unrecorded immune exposures. Sequencing was performed on PBMCs. The rearrangement uses TRBV9 and TRBJ2-2, with D perhaps TRBD2 (5 bases). This TCR was recovered from a boy between 10 and 17 years old in good health and CMV-seronegative. CDR3 protein: CASSPGLGVGTGELFF. Here the CDR3 DNA reads TGTGCCAGCAGCCCCGGCCTCGGGGTGGGGACCGGGGAGCTGTTTTTT.